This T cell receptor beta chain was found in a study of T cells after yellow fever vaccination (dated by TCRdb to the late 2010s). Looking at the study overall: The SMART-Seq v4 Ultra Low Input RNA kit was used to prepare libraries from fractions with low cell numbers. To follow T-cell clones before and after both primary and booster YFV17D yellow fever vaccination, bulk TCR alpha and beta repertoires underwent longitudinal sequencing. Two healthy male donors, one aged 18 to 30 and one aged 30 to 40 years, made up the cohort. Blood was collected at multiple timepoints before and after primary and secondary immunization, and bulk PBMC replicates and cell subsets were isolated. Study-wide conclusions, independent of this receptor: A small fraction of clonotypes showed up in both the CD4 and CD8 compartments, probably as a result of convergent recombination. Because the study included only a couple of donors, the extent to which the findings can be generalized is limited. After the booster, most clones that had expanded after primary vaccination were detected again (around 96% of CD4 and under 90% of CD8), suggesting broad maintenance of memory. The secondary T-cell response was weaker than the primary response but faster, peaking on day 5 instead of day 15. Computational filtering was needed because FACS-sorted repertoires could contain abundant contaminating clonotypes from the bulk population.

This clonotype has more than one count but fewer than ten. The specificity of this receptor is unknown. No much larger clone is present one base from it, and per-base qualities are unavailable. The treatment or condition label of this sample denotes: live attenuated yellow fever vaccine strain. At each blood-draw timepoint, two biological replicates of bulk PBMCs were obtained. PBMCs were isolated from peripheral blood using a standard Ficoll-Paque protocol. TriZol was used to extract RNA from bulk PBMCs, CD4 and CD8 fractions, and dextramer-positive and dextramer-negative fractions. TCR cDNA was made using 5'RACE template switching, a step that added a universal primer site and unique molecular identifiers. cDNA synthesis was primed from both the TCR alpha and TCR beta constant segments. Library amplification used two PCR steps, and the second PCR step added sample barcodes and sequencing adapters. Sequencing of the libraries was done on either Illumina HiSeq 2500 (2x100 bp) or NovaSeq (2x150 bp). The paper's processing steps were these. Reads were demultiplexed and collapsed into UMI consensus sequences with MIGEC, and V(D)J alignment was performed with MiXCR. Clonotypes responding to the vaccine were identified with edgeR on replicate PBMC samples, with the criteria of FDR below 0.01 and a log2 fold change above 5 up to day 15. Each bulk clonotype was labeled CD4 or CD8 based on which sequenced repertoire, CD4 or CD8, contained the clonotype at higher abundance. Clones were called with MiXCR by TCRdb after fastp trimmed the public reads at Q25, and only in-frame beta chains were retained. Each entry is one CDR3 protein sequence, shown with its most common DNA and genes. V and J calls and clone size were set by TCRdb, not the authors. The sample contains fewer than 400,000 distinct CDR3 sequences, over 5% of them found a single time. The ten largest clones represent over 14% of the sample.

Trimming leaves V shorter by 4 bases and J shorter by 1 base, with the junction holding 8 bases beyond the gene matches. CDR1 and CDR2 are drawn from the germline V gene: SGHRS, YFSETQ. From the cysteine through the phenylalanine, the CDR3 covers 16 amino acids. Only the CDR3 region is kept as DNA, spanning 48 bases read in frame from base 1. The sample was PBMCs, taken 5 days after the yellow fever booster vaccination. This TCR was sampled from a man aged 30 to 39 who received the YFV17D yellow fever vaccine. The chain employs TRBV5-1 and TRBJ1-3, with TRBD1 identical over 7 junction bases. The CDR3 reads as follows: CASSETGFSSGNTIYF. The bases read TGCGCCAGCAGCGAGACAGGGTTCTCTTCTGGAAACACCATATATTTT.